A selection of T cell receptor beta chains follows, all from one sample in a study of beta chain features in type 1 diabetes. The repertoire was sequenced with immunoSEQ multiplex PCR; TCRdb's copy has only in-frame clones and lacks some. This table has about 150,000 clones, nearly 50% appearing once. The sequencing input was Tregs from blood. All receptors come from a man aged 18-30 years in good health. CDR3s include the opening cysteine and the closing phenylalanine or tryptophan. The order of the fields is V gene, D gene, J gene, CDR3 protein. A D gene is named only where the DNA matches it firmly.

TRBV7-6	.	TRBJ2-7	CASSTGRDYEQYF
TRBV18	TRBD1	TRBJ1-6	CASSSGTGILLSF
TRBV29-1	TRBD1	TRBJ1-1	CSAGGGTGTTEAFF
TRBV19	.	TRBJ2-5	CASSPRRWGWETQYF
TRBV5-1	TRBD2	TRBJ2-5	CASAAGGLETQYF
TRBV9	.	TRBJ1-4	CASSVGQGMGGKLFF
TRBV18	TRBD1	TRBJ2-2	CASSPGQGYTGELFF
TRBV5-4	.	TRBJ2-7	CASSLATGAFYEQYF
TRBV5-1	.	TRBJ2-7	CASSLSGVSYEQYF
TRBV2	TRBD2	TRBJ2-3	CASSGASGRAIAVTQYF
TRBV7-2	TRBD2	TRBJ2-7	CASSFSGGHYEQYF
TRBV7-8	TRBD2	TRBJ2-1	CASSSGTSYNEQFF
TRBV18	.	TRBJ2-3	CASSPQLGTDTQYF
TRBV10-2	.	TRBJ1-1	CASSDEGYEAFF
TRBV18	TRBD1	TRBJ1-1	CASSPQGQVMGTEAFF
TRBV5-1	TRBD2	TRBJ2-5	CASSWSGEETQYF
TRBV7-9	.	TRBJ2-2	CASPAYISGANTGELFF
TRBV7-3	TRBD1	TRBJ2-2	CASSPGTGISGELFF
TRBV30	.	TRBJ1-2	CAWSVRRDYGYTF
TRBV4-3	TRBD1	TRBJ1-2	CASSPRTGSGYTF
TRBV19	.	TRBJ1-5	CASSIKQAFRGNQPQHF
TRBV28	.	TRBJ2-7	CASSRQVDPYEQYF
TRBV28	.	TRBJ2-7	CASRAGTYEQYF
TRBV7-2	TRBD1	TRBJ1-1	CASSPQGANTEAFF
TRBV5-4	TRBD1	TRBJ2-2	CASSRDRGFGRTGELFF
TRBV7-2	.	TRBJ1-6	CASSFTYNSPLHF
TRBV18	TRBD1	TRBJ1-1	CASNGQGRTEAFF
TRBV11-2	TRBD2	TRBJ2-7	CASSFMTSVSYEQYF
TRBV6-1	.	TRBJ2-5	CASSRGETQYF